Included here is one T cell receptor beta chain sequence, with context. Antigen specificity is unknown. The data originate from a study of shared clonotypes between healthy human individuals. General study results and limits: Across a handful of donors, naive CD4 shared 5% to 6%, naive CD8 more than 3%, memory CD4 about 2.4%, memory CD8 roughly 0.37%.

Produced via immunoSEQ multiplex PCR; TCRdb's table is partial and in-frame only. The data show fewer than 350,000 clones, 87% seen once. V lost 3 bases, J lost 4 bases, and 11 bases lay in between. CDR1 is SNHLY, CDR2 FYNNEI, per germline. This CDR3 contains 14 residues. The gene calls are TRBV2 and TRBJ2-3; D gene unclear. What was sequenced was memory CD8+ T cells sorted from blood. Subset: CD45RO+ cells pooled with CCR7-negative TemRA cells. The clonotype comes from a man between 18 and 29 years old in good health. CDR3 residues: CASSDEVRADTQYF. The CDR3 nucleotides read TGTGCCAGCAGTGACGAAGTGAGAGCAGATACGCAGTATTTT.